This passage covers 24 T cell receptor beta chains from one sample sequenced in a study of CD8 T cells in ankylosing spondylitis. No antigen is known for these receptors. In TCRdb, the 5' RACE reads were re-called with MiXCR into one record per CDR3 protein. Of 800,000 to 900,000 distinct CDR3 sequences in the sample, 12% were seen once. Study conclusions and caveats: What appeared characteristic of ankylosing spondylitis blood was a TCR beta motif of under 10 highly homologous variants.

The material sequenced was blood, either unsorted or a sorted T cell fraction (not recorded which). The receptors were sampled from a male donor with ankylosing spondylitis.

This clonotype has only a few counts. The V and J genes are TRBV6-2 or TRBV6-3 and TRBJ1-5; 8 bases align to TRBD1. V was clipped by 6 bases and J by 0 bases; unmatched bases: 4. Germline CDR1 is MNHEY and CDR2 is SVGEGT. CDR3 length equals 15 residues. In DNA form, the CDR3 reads TGTGCCAGCAGGGGACAGGCCTTTAGCAATCAGCCCCAGCATTTT. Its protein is CASRGQAFSNQPQHF.

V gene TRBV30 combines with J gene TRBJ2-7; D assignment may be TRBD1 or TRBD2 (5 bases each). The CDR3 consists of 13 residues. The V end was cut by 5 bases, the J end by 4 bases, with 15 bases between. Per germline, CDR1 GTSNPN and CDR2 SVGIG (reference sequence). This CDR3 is CAWGGRGPYEQYF. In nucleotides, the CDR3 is TGTGCCTGGGGCGGCCGGGGACCTTACGAGCAGTACTTC. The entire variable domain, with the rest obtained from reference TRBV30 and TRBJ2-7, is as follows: SQTIHQWPATLVQPVGSPLSLECTVEGTSNPNLYWYRQAAGRGLQLLFYSVGIGQISSEVPQNLSASRPQDRQFILSSKKLLLSDSGFYLCAWGGRGPYEQYFGPGTRLTVT.

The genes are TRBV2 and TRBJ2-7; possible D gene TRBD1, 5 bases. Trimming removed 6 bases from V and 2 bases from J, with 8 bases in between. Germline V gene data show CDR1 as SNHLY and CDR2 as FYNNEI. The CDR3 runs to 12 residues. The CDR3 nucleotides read TGTGCCAGCAGAGAGACAGCCTACGAGCAGTACTTC. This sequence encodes CASRETAYEQYF. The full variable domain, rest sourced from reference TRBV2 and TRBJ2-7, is EPEVTQTPSHQVTQMGQEVILRCVPISNHLYFYWYRQILGQKVEFLVSFYNNEISEKSEIFDDQFSVERPDGSNFTLKIRSTKLEDSAMYFCASRETAYEQYFGPGTRLTVT.

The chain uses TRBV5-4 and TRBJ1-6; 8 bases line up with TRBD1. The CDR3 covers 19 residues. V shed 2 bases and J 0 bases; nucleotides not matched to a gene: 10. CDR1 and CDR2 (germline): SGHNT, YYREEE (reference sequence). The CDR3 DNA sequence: TGTGCCAGCAGCTTTTTGGGCGGGACAGGTGGCTCCTATAATTCACCCCTCCACTTT. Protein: CASSFLGGTGGSYNSPLHF.

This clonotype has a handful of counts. The CDR3 coding sequence is TGTGCCAGCACCCTGGGACAGGGTCCCTACGAGCAGTACTTC. It yields the protein CASTLGQGPYEQYF. This chain connects TRBV7-2 to TRBJ2-7; 9 bases match TRBD1. The CDR3 has 14 residues. Trimming cost V 7 bases and J 2 bases; bases outside gene matches: 6. Germline assignment: CDR1 SGHTA and CDR2 FQGNSA.

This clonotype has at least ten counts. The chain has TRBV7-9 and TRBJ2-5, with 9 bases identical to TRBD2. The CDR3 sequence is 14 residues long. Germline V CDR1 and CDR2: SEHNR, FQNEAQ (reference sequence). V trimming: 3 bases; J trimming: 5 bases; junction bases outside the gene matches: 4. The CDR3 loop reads CASSFGLARETQYF. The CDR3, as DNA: TGTGCCAGCAGCTTCGGACTAGCGCGTGAGACCCAGTACTTC.

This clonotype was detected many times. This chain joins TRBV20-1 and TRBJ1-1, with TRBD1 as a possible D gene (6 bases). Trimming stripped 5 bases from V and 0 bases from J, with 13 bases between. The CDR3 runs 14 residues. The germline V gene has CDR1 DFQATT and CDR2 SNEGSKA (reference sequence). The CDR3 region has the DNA TGCAGTGCTGTCGGGACACCGATGAACACTGAAGCTTTCTTT. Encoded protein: CSAVGTPMNTEAFF.

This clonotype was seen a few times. As DNA, the CDR3 is TGTGCCAGCTCACCTGAGGGACAGGGAAGTGGCTACACCTTC. As protein: CASSPEGQGSGYTF. V and J are TRBV18 and TRBJ1-2; 9 bases are a match to TRBD1. This CDR3 spans 14 amino acids. V lost 3 bases to trimming and J lost 7 bases; unmatched junction nucleotides: 6. Germline V CDR1 and CDR2: KGHSH, LQKENI.

Here the CDR3 reads CASKGHEETQYF. Written as DNA, the CDR3 is TGTGCCAGCAAGGGACATGAAGAGACCCAGTACTTC. V usage is TRBV25-1 and J usage is TRBJ2-5, with a tentative D call TRBD1 (6 bases). The germline CDR1 and CDR2 sequences are MGHDK and SYGVNS. With 7 bases removed from V and 3 bases from J, the gap between germline ends came to 9 bases. The length of the CDR3 is 12 residues.

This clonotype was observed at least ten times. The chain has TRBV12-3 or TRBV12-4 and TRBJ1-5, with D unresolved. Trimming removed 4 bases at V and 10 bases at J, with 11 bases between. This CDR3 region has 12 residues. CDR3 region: CASSSRGYPQHF. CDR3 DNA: TGTGCCAGCAGTTCGCGGGGTTATCCCCAGCATTTT.

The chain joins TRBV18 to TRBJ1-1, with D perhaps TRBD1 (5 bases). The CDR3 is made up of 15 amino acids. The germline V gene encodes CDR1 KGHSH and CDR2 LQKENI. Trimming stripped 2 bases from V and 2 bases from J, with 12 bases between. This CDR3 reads CASSPVLGGNTEAFF. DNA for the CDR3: TGTGCCAGCTCACCAGTCTTGGGGGGAAACACTGAAGCTTTCTTT.

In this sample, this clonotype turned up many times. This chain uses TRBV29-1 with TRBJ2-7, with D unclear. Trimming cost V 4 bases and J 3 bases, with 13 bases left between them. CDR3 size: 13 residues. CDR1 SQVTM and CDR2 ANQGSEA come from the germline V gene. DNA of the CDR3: TGCAGCGTTGTAGGTCAGAGTTACTACGAGCAGTACTTC. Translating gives CSVVGQSYYEQYF.

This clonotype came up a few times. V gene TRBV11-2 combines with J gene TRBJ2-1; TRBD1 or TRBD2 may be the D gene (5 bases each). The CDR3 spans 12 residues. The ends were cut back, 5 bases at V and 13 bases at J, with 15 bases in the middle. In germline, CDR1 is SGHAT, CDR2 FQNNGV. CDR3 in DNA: TGTGCCAGCAGCCCTAGCCAGGGATATCAGTTCTTC. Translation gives CASSPSQGYQFF.

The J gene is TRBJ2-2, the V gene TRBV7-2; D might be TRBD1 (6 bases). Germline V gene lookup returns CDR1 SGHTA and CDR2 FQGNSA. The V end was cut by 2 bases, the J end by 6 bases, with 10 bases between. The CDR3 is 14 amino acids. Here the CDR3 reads CASSLQGMAGELFF. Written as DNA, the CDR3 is TGTGCCAGCAGCTTACAGGGGATGGCCGGGGAGCTGTTTTTT.

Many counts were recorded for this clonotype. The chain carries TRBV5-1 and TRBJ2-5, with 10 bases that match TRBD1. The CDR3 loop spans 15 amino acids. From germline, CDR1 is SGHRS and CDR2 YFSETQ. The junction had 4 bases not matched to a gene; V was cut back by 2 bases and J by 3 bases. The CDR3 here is CASSFSGTGEETQYF. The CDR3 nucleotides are TGCGCCAGCAGCTTCTCCGGGACAGGGGAAGAGACCCAGTACTTC.

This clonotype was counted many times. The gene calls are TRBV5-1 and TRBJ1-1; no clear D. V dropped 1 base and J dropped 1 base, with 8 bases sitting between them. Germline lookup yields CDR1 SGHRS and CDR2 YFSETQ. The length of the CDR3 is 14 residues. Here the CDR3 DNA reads TGCGCCAGCAGCTTGAGTACGGAGAACACTGAAGCTTTCTTT. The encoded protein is CASSLSTENTEAFF.

As DNA, the CDR3 is TGTGCCATCAGGAGCGGGAGGGTCACCGAGCAGTTCTTC. Translated, it gives CAIRSGRVTEQFF. This rearrangement joins TRBV10-3 to TRBJ2-1; 10 nucleotides agree with TRBD2. V was clipped by 6 bases and J by 10 bases; unmatched bases: 6. This CDR3 region has 13 residues. Germline values: CDR1 ENHRY, CDR2 SYGVKD.

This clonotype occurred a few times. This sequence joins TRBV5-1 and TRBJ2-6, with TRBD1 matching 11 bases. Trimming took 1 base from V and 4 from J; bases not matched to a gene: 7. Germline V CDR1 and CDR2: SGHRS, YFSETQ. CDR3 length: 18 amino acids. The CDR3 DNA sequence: TGCGCCAGCAGCTTGTTCGGACAGGGGGCGCGGGGGGCCAACGTCCTGACTTTC. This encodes CASSLFGQGARGANVLTF.

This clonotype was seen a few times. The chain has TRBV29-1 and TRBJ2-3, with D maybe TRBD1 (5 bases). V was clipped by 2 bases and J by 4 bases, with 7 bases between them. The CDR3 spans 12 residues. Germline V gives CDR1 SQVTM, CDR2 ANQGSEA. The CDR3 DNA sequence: TGCAGCGTTGAATCAGGGTCAGATACGCAGTATTTT. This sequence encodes CSVESGSDTQYF.

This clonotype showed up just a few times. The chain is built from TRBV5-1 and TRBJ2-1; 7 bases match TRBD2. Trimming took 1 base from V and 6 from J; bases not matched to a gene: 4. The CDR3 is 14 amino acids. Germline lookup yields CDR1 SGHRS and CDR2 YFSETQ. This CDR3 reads CASSLRGTTNEQFF. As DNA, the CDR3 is TGCGCCAGCAGCTTGCGTGGGACTACCAATGAGCAGTTCTTC.

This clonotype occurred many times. CDR3 sequence: CASSQDRDQPQHF. Here the CDR3 DNA reads TGCGCCAGCAGCCAAGATCGGGATCAGCCCCAGCATTTT. The chain uses TRBV4-3 and TRBJ1-5; D gene uncertain. This CDR3 has 13 amino acids. CDR1 LGHNA and CDR2 YSLEER come from the germline V gene. V lost 0 bases, J lost 5 bases, and 5 bases lay in between.

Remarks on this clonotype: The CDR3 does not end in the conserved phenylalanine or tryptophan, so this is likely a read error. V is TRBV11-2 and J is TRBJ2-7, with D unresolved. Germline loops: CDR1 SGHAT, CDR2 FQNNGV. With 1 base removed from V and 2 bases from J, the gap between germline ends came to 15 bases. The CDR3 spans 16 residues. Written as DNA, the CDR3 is TGTGCCAGCAGCTTAGTTATCACGTCCTATCCCTACGAGCAGTACTGC. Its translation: CASSLVITSYPYEQYC.

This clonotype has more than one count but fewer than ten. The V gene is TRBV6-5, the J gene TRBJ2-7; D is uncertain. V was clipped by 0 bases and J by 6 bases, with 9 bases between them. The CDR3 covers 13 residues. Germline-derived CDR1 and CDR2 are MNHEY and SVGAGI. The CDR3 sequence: CASSYSGVGEQYF. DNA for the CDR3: TGTGCCAGCAGTTACTCTGGAGTAGGCGAGCAGTACTTC.

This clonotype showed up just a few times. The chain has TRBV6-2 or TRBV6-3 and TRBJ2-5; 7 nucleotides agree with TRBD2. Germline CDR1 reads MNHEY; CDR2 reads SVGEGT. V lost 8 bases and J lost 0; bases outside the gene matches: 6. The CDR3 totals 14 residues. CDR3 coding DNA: TGTGCCAGCTGCCCCGGGAGGTACCAAGAGACCCAGTACTTC. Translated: CASCPGRYQETQYF.